This record concerns one T cell receptor (beta chain) sequence. MiXCR was run by TCRdb on the 5' RACE reads, yielding one entry per CDR3 protein. The repertoire includes about 350,000 distinct CDR3 sequences, approximately 13% of them detected once, and around a fifth sits in the top ten. These data are taken from a study of T-cell memory formation after mild COVID-19. Overall study: Among the donors, TCR clusters were largely specific to each donor.

CDR1 and CDR2 (germline): MNHEY, SVGAGI. This CDR3 contains 15 residues. V shed 4 bases, J shed 4 bases, and the junction held 4 bases outside the gene matches. Sequencing input: PBMCs or a T cell subset sorted from them (not recorded which). The chain links TRBV6-5 to TRBJ1-6; 7 bases are shared with TRBD1. The TCR comes from a man younger than 30 who had mild COVID-19 (a few samples of this study predate the infection). Cell type and time point are not known. The CDR3 sequence: CASSSPGQYNSPLHF. The CDR3 bases are TGTGCCAGCAGTTCCCCGGGACAGTATAATTCACCCCTCCACTTT.